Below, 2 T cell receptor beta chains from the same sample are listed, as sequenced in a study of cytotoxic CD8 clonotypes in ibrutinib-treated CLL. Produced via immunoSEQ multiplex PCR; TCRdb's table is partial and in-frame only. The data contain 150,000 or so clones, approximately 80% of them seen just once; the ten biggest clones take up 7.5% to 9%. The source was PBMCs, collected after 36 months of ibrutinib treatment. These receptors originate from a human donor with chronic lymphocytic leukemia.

In nucleotides, the CDR3 is TGTGCCTGGAGTGTACAATTGAACACTGAAGCTTTCTTT. Translation: CAWSVQLNTEAFF. J is TRBJ1-1 and V is TRBV30; D remains unclear. Per germline, CDR1 GTSNPN and CDR2 SVGIG (reference sequence). The V gene lost 0 bases and the J gene lost 0 bases, with 5 bases spanning the gap. The length of the CDR3 is 13 residues.

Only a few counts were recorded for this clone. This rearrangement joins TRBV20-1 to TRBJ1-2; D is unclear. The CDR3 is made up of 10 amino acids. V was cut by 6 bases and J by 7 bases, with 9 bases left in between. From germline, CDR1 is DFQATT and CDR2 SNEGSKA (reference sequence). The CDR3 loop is CSASRFGYTF. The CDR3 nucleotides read TGCAGTGCCTCTAGGTTTGGCTACACCTTC.